This TCR beta chain was sequenced for a study of immune characterization of retroperitoneal liposarcoma (dated by TCRdb to about 2019). To prepare the library, PCR was applied. TCRdb lists the instrument as NextSeq 500. TCRdb handled the public reads itself, with Q25 trimming in fastp and clone calling in MiXCR, and kept productive beta chains. Rows are combined by CDR3 protein, so each entry shows the most common genes and DNA. The sample table shows roughly 920 distinct CDR3 sequences, and about 32% are seen once. The top ten clonotypes cover roughly a fifth of the sample. The CDR3 runs 13 amino acids, cysteine and phenylalanine included. Only CDR3 DNA remains: 39 bases, in frame from the first base. The CDR1 and CDR2 encoded by the germline V gene are MNHNS and SASEGT. Remarks on this clonotype: Its target antigen remains unknown. No base quality values were provided; no much bigger clone lies one nucleotide off.

The material sequenced was tumor tissue. The sequence derives from a male donor with retroperitoneal liposarcoma. Recombination linked TRBV6-1 to TRBJ2-1; 8 of the junction bases match TRBD1. The J call could be wrong; TRBJ2-7 is a better fit for the DNA end. The bases read TGTGCCAGCAGTGTGGACAGGGTCTACGAGCAGTACTTC. Its protein reads: CASSVDRVYEQYF.